The sequence of this TCR beta chain was determined in a study of T-cell reconstitution after alpha-beta-depleted transplantation in children. CDR3 length: 14 residues. CDR1 and CDR2 (germline): SQVTM, ANQGSEA. V gave up 5 bases and J gave up 2 bases; unmatched junction bases: 7. The library targeted TCRbeta and was prepared with unique molecular identifiers. MiXCR was run by TCRdb on the PCR reads, yielding one entry per CDR3 protein. This table has just over 950,000 distinct CDR3 sequences, about 29% appearing once. J is TRBJ2-7 and V is TRBV29-1; 9 bases align to TRBD2. The sequences come from PBMCs, mostly from graft donor cells, collected 360 days after TCRalphabeta/CD19-depleted stem cell transplant. This clonotype was sampled from a boy younger than two who had a stem cell transplant for SCID, so the T cells may come from the graft donor. CDR3 residues: CSVSTSGLPYEQYF. For the CDR3, the DNA is TGCAGCGTTTCGACTAGCGGACTTCCCTACGAGCAGTACTTC.